The clone carrying this T cell receptor beta chain was detected only a few times. Its specificity is not known. The read ends 3 residues before the CDR3 terminus; that terminus is restored from the germline J gene. The V end lost 6 bases, the J end lost 7 bases, and 27 bases lay between the germline ends. Germline lookup yields CDR1 LNHDA and CDR2 SQIVND (reference sequence). CDR3 size: 17 residues. This sample is part of a study of T cell clonality in common variable immunodeficiency. Repertoires were generated with immunoSEQ multiplex PCR, while TCRdb's copy carries only in-frame clones and drops some. Observed are 25,000 to 35,000 clones, no singletons, with the top ten taking around 30%. The study, taken as a whole, reports: Common variable immunodeficiency TCR beta sequences reportedly had fewer deletions and N-nucleotide insertions.

The chain couples TRBV19 to TRBJ1-2; D possibly corresponds to TRBD1 (5 bases). The clonotype was recovered from a human donor with common variable immunodeficiency. The sequencing input was peripheral blood mononuclear cells. The CDR3 region is CASSTGAGPSRRSGYTF. CDR3 DNA (partial): TGTGCCAGTAGCACTGGGGCAGGCCCATCCCGAAGGAGTGGC.